This TCR beta chain was sequenced in a study of blood T cell repertoires in COVID-19. Turning to the study itself: The origin of the acute and convalescent COVID-19 samples was the United States, Italy and Spain. Sources were T cells, B-cell-depleted T cells, or PBMCs; the material itself was cDNA or gDNA.

The authors' processing: Reference gene primers were amplified, and this amplification served to estimate nucleated cell counts. Measured with immunoSEQ multiplex PCR; TCRdb has only the in-frame clones, and not every one. The V and J calls and clone size are taken from that table; D and trimming were inferred from the DNA. Altogether approximately 69,000 clones are present, around 90% being singletons, with the ten largest covering 5% to 6.5%. Germline loops: CDR1 LNHDA, CDR2 SQIVND (reference sequence). Trimming removed 7 bases from V and 8 bases from J, with 14 bases in between. The CDR3 runs to 13 residues.

The sample consisted of peripheral blood. This sequence originates from a man aged 50-59 years with acute or convalescent COVID-19. The gene calls are TRBV19 and TRBJ1-4; D is ambiguous. In DNA form, the CDR3 reads TGTGCCAGTATGTCGAGGGAAAGGGAAAAACTGTTTTTT. Translated, it gives CASMSREREKLFF.